The clone carrying this TCR beta chain occurred many times. The antigen is undetermined. The germline V gene has CDR1 SGHRS and CDR2 YFSETQ. This CDR3 is 13 amino acids long. V shed 5 bases, J shed 4 bases, and the junction held 3 bases outside the gene matches. Template material for amplifying TCR beta CDR3 regions consisted of RNA transcripts. HTBI primers were employed in a first-round RT-PCR of the TCR CDR3. TCRdb itself ran the multiplex PCR reads through MiXCR, one entry per CDR3 protein. The data hold about 290,000 distinct CDR3 sequences, with roughly 19% observed a single time. The record originates from a study of T cells in Graves' hyperthyroidism and ophthalmopathy. Broader study findings: Researchers found most expanded thyroid clonotypes above 0.001 in blood as well.

With duration under 3 months, ophthalmopathy was active: Clinical Activity Score at least 3, NOSPECS at least 4. Sequencing was done on a sample of blood. The V call is TRBV5-1, the J call TRBJ1-5; 7 nucleotides line up with TRBD1. The receptor comes from a man aged 50 to 59 with Graves' ophthalmopathy. CDR3 bases: TGCGCCAGCAGGGCGGACAGGAATCAGCCCCAGCATTTT. Encoded protein: CASRADRNQPQHF.